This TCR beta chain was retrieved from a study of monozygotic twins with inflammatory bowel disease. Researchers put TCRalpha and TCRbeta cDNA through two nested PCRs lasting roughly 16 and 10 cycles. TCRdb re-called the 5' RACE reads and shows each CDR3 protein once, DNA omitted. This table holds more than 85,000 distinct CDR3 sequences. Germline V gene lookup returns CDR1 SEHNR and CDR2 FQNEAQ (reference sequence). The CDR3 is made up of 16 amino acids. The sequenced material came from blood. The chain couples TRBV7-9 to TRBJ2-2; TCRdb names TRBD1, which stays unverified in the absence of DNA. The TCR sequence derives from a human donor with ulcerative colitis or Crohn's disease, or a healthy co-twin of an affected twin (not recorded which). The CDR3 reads CASSIPLGRGTGELFF.